The rows below give T cell receptor beta chains drawn from one sample of a study of blood T cell repertoires in COVID-19. Measured with immunoSEQ multiplex PCR; TCRdb has only the in-frame clones, and not every one. The sample yields some 200,000 clones, roughly nine tenths seen once. The sequencing sample was made of peripheral blood. The receptors derive from a woman between 50 and 59 years old with acute or convalescent COVID-19. Each CDR3 is given with its conserved first and last residue. The D gene is left open where the match is weak. Size tells how often a clone was seen (once, few, many) or the class of an expanded clone, and some rows leave it out.

>-|TRBV7-2|TRBJ1-5|-
TGTGCCAGCAGCTTAGGCAGGGATCAGCCCCAGCATTTT
CASSLGRDQPQHF
>-|TRBV19|TRBJ1-3|-
TGTGCCAGTAGTTACTCCCGGAGATCTGGAAACACCATATATTTT
CASSYSRRSGNTIYF
>TRBD2|TRBV6-5|TRBJ2-7|-
TGTGCCAGCAGTTATGGGGAGGGGTCCTACGAGCAGTACTTC
CASSYGEGSYEQYF
>-|TRBV6-5|TRBJ2-7|-
TGTGCCAGCAGTAACGGGCGACAGGTGGCTCGAGAGCAGCACTTC
CASSNGRQVAREQHF
>TRBD1|TRBV3-1/TRBV3-2|TRBJ1-5|-
TGTGCCAGCAGCCAAGATTCAGGGGGCCAGCCCCAGCATTTT
CASSQDSGGQPQHF
>-|TRBV19|TRBJ1-4|-
TGTGCCAGTGGTTTTTCAGGGGTATTAGAAAAACTGTTTTTT
CASGFSGVLEKLFF
>-|TRBV29-1|TRBJ1-4|-
TGCAGCGTCCTACTACAGGGCTCTAATGAAAAACTGTTTTTT
CSVLLQGSNEKLFF
>TRBD2|TRBV7-4|TRBJ2-5|-
TGTGCCAGCAGCTCGGCCCGGGAGGTGTCCCGGTGTCGAGAGACCCAGTACTTC
CASSSAREVSRCRETQYF
>TRBD2|TRBV4-3|TRBJ2-1|-
TGCGCCAGCAGCCATGACCTAGCGGGGGGCTCCTACAATGAGCAGTTCTTC
CASSHDLAGGSYNEQFF
>TRBD1|TRBV23-1|TRBJ1-1|-
TGCGCCAGCAGTTCACAGGGGGCTGTGAACACTGAAGCTTTCTTT
CASSSQGAVNTEAFF
>-|TRBV10-3|TRBJ2-3|once
TGTGCCATCAGTGATTCAACAGGGACCCCTTACACAGATACGCAGTATTTT
CAISDSTGTPYTDTQYF
>TRBD2|TRBV4-2|TRBJ2-1|-
TGTGCCAGCAGCCAAGATGAGGCTAGCGGGGGGGCCGCAAATGAGCAGTTCTTC
CASSQDEASGGAANEQFF
>-|TRBV7-2|TRBJ1-1|-
TGTGCCAGCAGCTCTCAGAACAGGGTGAGAGCTTTCTTT
CASSSQNRVRAFF
>-|TRBV9|TRBJ1-5|once
TGTGCCAGCAGCGTTAGTTTCGATCAGCCCCAGCATTTT
CASSVSFDQPQHF
>TRBD1|TRBV6-5|TRBJ1-2|few
TGTGCCAGCAGTTCAGCCGGGACAGGGGCCTATGGCTACACCTTC
CASSSAGTGAYGYTF
>TRBD1|TRBV5-1|TRBJ2-5|-
TGCGCCAGCAGCTTTGACAGGGGGCTTGTGTTAGAGACCCAGTACTTC
CASSFDRGLVLETQYF
>-|TRBV4-1|TRBJ1-2|once
TGCGCCAGCAGCCAAGATCGCGGGGGAATAGTCCCTAACTATGGCTACACCTTC
CASSQDRGGIVPNYGYTF
>-|TRBV5-1|TRBJ1-6|-
TGCGCCAGCAGCTTGGAACAGGTCCTGTATAATTCACCCCTCCACTTT
CASSLEQVLYNSPLHF
>TRBD2|TRBV7-9|TRBJ2-3|once
TGTGCCAGCAGCTTCACGGGAGGCGTCACCGTTACGCAGTATTTT
CASSFTGGVTVTQYF
>TRBD2|TRBV13|TRBJ2-1|-
TGTGCCAGCAGGAAGTATAGCGGGGGGGCCACCCTCAGCTCCTACAATGAGCAGTTCTTC
CASRKYSGGATLSSYNEQFF
>-|TRBV5-1|TRBJ1-1|-
TGCGCCAGCAGCTGGGACATAAGGACTGAAGCTTTCTTT
CASSWDIRTEAFF
>TRBD1|TRBV2|TRBJ2-7|few
TGTGCCAGCAAAAGGGACAGGGCGGAAGAGCAGTACTTC
CASKRDRAEEQYF
>TRBD1|TRBV10-3|TRBJ1-1|-
TGTGCCATCAGGGTGGACAGGGTTGACACTGAAGCTTTCTTT
CAIRVDRVDTEAFF
>-|TRBV29-1|TRBJ1-3|-
TGCAGCGTCTCGGGATGGGCCTTTGGAAACACCATATATTTT
CSVSGWAFGNTIYF
>-|TRBV4-3|TRBJ1-2|-
TGCGCCAGCAGCCAAGAGGCCCCGGGGGGCTACACCTTC
CASSQEAPGGYTF
>-|TRBV11-3|TRBJ1-1|-
TGTGCCAGCAGCTCAGGTTACACTGAAGCTTTCTTT
CASSSGYTEAFF
>TRBD1|TRBV4-1|TRBJ2-7|once
TGCGCCAGCAGCCGGGTGGGGCAGGGGGCTTTTTACGAGCAGTACTTC
CASSRVGQGAFYEQYF
>-|TRBV12-3/TRBV12-4|TRBJ1-6|-
TGTGCCAGCAGTTTACTCGGTTCACCCCTCCACTTT
CASSLLGSPLHF
>TRBD1|TRBV15|TRBJ1-4|-
TGTGCCACCAGCAGACACCCCCGGGACAGTAATGAAAAACTGTTTTTT
CATSRHPRDSNEKLFF
>TRBD1|TRBV7-7|TRBJ2-1|-
TGTGCCAGCAGCCCCGGGACAGGAAATTTCAATGAGCAGTTCTTC
CASSPGTGNFNEQFF
>-|TRBV11-2|TRBJ1-1|once
TGTGCCAGCAGCCGCTATAGCGGTCTGAACACTGAAGCTTTCTTT
CASSRYSGLNTEAFF
>-|TRBV5-1|TRBJ1-6|few
TGCGCCAGCAGCTTGGGGGACAAATCACCCCTCCACTTT
CASSLGDKSPLHF
>-|TRBV7-9|TRBJ2-1|-
TGTGCCAGCAGCTTCTCGTTGGCGGGATGGGACAATGAGCAGTTCTTC
CASSFSLAGWDNEQFF
>TRBD2|TRBV6-2/TRBV6-3|TRBJ2-7|-
TGTGCCAGCAGTTACGGGACTACGTACGAGCAGTACTTC
CASSYGTTYEQYF
>TRBD1|TRBV6-5|TRBJ1-5|-
TGTGCCAGCAGGACAGGGCCCATACATTATCAGCCCCAGCATTTT
CASRTGPIHYQPQHF
>-|TRBV6-5|TRBJ1-1|-
TGTGCCAGCAGGGTCCCCGGGGGTAACACTGAAGCTTTCTTT
CASRVPGGNTEAFF
>TRBD2|TRBV27|TRBJ2-1|-
TGTGCCAGCAGATACGACAGGCTAGCGGGGAGTGAGCAGTTCTTC
CASRYDRLAGSEQFF
>TRBD1|TRBV7-2|TRBJ1-2|-
TGTGCCAGCAGGCAAACAGGGGGCAGCTATGGCTACACCTTC
CASRQTGGSYGYTF
>TRBD2|TRBV4-3|TRBJ2-2|-
TGCGCCAGCAGCCAACAGGGACTAGCGGGGTTCCACGGGGAGCTGTTTTTT
CASSQQGLAGFHGELFF
>-|TRBV4-3|TRBJ2-5|-
TGCGCCAGCAGCCGGCTTGTGGACTTCCAAGAGACCCAGTACTTC
CASSRLVDFQETQYF
>TRBD1|TRBV7-9|TRBJ2-1|-
TGTGCCAGCAGCCAACCGGGACAGATCCTTAATGAGCAGTTCTTC
CASSQPGQILNEQFF
>-|TRBV3-1/TRBV3-2|TRBJ2-3|few
TGTGCCAGCAGCCAAGGTCGATCCAGCGGGCCCCTGGGGCGAAATACGCAGTATTTT
CASSQGRSSGPLGRNTQYF
>TRBD2|TRBV7-2|TRBJ2-1|once
TGTGCCAGCAGCCCAAGGACTAGCGGGAGTGATGAGCAGTTCTTC
CASSPRTSGSDEQFF
>-|TRBV6-6|TRBJ1-1|-
TGTGCCAGCAGTCCCCTTTGGATTAGGCAGGGGACGGTGAACACTGAAGCTTTCTTT
CASSPLWIRQGTVNTEAFF
>-|TRBV27|TRBJ1-6|-
TGTGCCAGCAGGCCCAGGGATAGGTATAATTCACCCCTCCACTTT
CASRPRDRYNSPLHF
>TRBD2|TRBV29-1|TRBJ2-1|once
TGCAGCGGTACTCCGGGACTAGCGGGGAAAGGTTCCTACAATGAGCAGTTCTTC
CSGTPGLAGKGSYNEQFF
>-|TRBV6-2/TRBV6-3|TRBJ1-1|few
TGTGCCAGCAGTTATAGAGCTTTCATGAACACTGAAGCTTTCTTT
CASSYRAFMNTEAFF
>TRBD1|TRBV10-1|TRBJ2-2|-
TGCGCCAGCAGTGAGGACAGGGCTGGGGAGCTGTTTTTT
CASSEDRAGELFF
>TRBD1|TRBV7-9|TRBJ1-3|-
TGTGCCAGCAGCTTTACAGGGGCCGAGCCCATCTCTGGAAACACCATATATTTT
CASSFTGAEPISGNTIYF
>-|TRBV6-5|TRBJ2-2|-
TGTGCCAGCAGTTACTCGGGGGCTACCGGGGAGCTGTTTTTT
CASSYSGATGELFF
>TRBD2|TRBV18|TRBJ2-1|-
TGTGCCAGCTCACCACCTCTAGCGGGAGGCCATAATGAGCAGTTCTTC
CASSPPLAGGHNEQFF
>TRBD1|TRBV3-1/TRBV3-2|TRBJ1-5|-
TGTGCCAGCAGCCACAGGACAGGGAGCAATCAGCCCCAGCATTTT
CASSHRTGSNQPQHF
>-|TRBV14|TRBJ1-6|-
TGTGCCAGCAGCCTGACCTCAGGTTCACCCCTCCACTTT
CASSLTSGSPLHF
>-|TRBV30|TRBJ1-1|-
TGTGCCTGGAGGGGAGGGGGCACTGAAGCTTTCTTT
CAWRGGGTEAFF
>-|TRBV5-6|TRBJ2-4|-
TGTGCCAGCAGCACGATACAGGGTGCCCTAGGCATTCAGTACTTC
CASSTIQGALGIQYF
>-|TRBV6-2/TRBV6-3|TRBJ2-1|-
TGTGCCAGCAGCCTGGACTTCAATGAGCAGTTCTTC
CASSLDFNEQFF
>-|TRBV21-1|TRBJ2-7|few
TGTGCCAGCGGTGTGCGGGGAAGGGCTGGCGAGCAGTACTTC
CASGVRGRAGEQYF
>-|TRBV5-1|TRBJ1-2|-
TGCGCCAGCAGCTTGGTCGCCAGGGAAAACTATGGCTACACCTTC
CASSLVARENYGYTF
>TRBD1|TRBV7-9|TRBJ2-7|once
TGTGCCAGCAGCGGATGGACAGGGAGCCCCTACGAGCAGTACTTC
CASSGWTGSPYEQYF
>-|TRBV4-3|TRBJ2-5|once
TGCGCCAGCAGCCCCGGACAGTCCCCGTACCAAGAGACCCAGTACTTC
CASSPGQSPYQETQYF